This T cell receptor (beta chain) comes out of a study of CD8+ T cells in alopecia areata (dated by TCRdb to the late 2010s). With regard to the full study: Treated patients were enrolled in an open-label pilot trial of oral tofacitinib, 5 to 10 mg twice daily, for moderate-to-severe alopecia areata. Tofacitinib was administered for 6 to 18 months, and 6 months of follow-up off drug were then conducted to assess delayed response and recurrence. For the treated patients, the SALT score, which quantifies what percentage of scalp surface area is affected, served as the measure of disease severity. High-throughput TCRbeta sequencing was used to examine T cell clonal expansion in alopecia areata in both the C3H/HeJ mouse model and human patients. On the human side, TCRbeta sequencing was run on scalp tissue and on sorted CD4+ and CD8+ peripheral blood T cells from healthy controls and from alopecia areata patients with either patchy or totalis/universalis disease. Biopsies were taken from tofacitinib-treated patients at baseline and at 4 and 24 weeks of treatment, and a later scalp biopsy was taken in several of the tofacitinib-treated patients. Scalp clonality was compared across normal scalp (n=4), patchy alopecia areata scalp (n=8), and alopecia totalis/universalis scalp (n=8). RNA came from the PAXgene miRNA kit for fixed scalp, the miRNeasy kit for PBMCs, and the RNeasy kit for mouse skin. immunoSEQ multiplex PCR using 35 Vbeta forward primers and 13 Jbeta reverse primers was used to amplify TCRbeta CDR3 regions. Broader findings and caveats from the paper: Shared TCR sequences between patients were less evident than in mice, which may be partly attributable to HLA diversity in the patient population. Scalp clonality and the number of expanded CD8+ clones among the top 100 scalp clones were significantly decreased by tofacitinib. Because the treated cohort was small and had just a single nonresponder, larger studies are needed to establish links between baseline CD8+ expansion and response. Unlike mouse skin, which is dominated by gammadelta T cells, normal human skin has resident alphabeta T cells that are also sequenced, and this complicates analysis of the scalp TCR repertoire. During tofacitinib treatment, many expanded lesional clones remained in scalp and blood, and this persistence may partly explain relapse after treatment is stopped. Higher clonality and more expanded CD8+ clones were observed in lesional scalp than in normal scalp, particularly in alopecia totalis/universalis, a finding suggestive of antigenic drive.

This specimen's time point label, interpreted: about 4 weeks on oral tofacitinib. Per the publication, the treatment or condition label means: oral pan-JAK inhibitor, 5-10 mg twice daily. From alopecia areata patients, peripheral blood was collected along with lesional scalp punch biopsies. After PBMCs were isolated by density centrifugation and stained for CD3, CD4 and CD8, a FACSAria was used to sort CD4+ and CD8+ T cells. A note on this clone: Its antigen is unknown. No much larger clone exists at a distance of one base, and base qualities are not known.

Preparation of the library involved the immunoSEQ multiplex PCR assay. RNA was extracted from all samples and reverse transcribed into cDNA as template for TCR sequencing. SuperScript III was used to make first-strand cDNA, primed with a 2:1 mix of oligo-dT and random hexamers. A synthetic immune receptor repertoire was used to measure amplification bias, and any remaining bias was corrected computationally. Per the authors' processing: Raw reads were preprocessed to remove errors, and CDR3 was defined by IMGT conventions from the conserved cysteine to phenylalanine. Clonality was computed as 1 minus the Shannon entropy, with the entropy normalized by log2 of the number of productive unique TCRs. Scalp TCRbeta sequences were cross-referenced with sorted blood CD4 and CD8 repertoires so that the CD4 or CD8 identity of scalp clones could be inferred. TCRdb holds this immuneACCESS table with in-frame rearrangements only. Some clones are missing; in checked studies, unresolved V genes explain under half, and the rest has no known cause. V, J and clone size were drawn from that table, and D and trimming were deduced from the DNA. This sample holds 98,000 or so clones; roughly 64% were observed only once. Around 16% of the sample belongs to the ten largest clones.

Trimming at the junction amounts to 5 bases on V and 3 bases on J, and the germline ends lie 8 bases apart. The germline V gene supplies CDR1 MGHRA and CDR2 YSYEKL. CDR3 length: 13 amino acids, cysteine to phenylalanine. This entry keeps only the CDR3 DNA: 39 bases, framed from base 1. The rearranged segments are TRBV4-1 and TRBJ1-5; the D gene cannot be named for sure. The sequencing here drew on CD8+ T cells sorted from blood, taken at week 4, from a patient treated with tofacitinib. The clonotype comes from a human donor with alopecia areata. The bases are TGCGCCAGCAGCGAATTCGCCAATCAGCCCCAGCATTTT. This sequence encodes CASSEFANQPQHF.